These T cell receptor beta chains were read from a single sample in a study of blood T cell repertoires in COVID-19. Libraries were prepared by immunoSEQ multiplex PCR; TCRdb keeps only in-frame clonotypes and omits some of them. The sample contains tens of thousands of clones, roughly 89% of which appear only once. Specimen: peripheral blood. These receptors were obtained from a middle-aged man with acute or convalescent COVID-19. The CDR3 runs from the conserved cysteine through the conserved F or W. Fields, in order: J gene, clone size, D gene, V gene, CDR3 protein, CDR3 DNA. A D gene is named only where the DNA matches it firmly. Clone size appears in some rows only: once, few, many, or a class for an expanded clone.

j_gene: TRBJ1-4; abundance: .; d_gene: .; v_gene: TRBV7-2; CDR3aa: CASSLRSAANEKLFF; CDR3nt: TGTGCCAGCAGCTTAAGATCGGCGGCTAATGAAAAACTGTTTTTT
j_gene: TRBJ2-2; abundance: .; d_gene: .; v_gene: TRBV9; CDR3aa: CASSVGGRATGELFF; CDR3nt: TGTGCCAGCAGCGTAGGGGGCAGGGCCACCGGGGAGCTGTTTTTT
j_gene: TRBJ2-7; abundance: .; d_gene: .; v_gene: TRBV20-1; CDR3aa: CSARGPDEQYF; CDR3nt: TGCAGTGCTAGAGGGCCTGACGAGCAGTACTTC
j_gene: TRBJ1-2; abundance: .; d_gene: .; v_gene: TRBV28; CDR3aa: CASSLLQAPQYGYTF; CDR3nt: TGTGCCAGCAGTTTATTACAGGCACCGCAATATGGCTACACCTTC
j_gene: TRBJ1-2; abundance: .; d_gene: TRBD1; v_gene: TRBV18; CDR3aa: CASSPADRGSGYTF; CDR3nt: TGTGCCAGCTCACCGGCGGACAGGGGTAGTGGCTACACCTTC
j_gene: TRBJ1-1; abundance: .; d_gene: .; v_gene: TRBV29-1; CDR3aa: CGTGKNTEAFF; CDR3nt: TGCGGCACAGGGAAGAACACTGAAGCTTTCTTT
j_gene: TRBJ2-3; abundance: .; d_gene: TRBD1; v_gene: TRBV2; CDR3aa: CAITLLQGAGVDTQYF; CDR3nt: TGTGCCATCACGTTATTACAGGGGGCAGGGGTAGATACGCAGTATTTT
j_gene: TRBJ2-5; abundance: once; d_gene: .; v_gene: TRBV7-8; CDR3aa: CASSLVQEGETQYF; CDR3nt: TGTGCCAGCAGCTTAGTACAGGAGGGAGAGACCCAGTACTTC
j_gene: TRBJ2-1; abundance: .; d_gene: .; v_gene: TRBV29-1; CDR3aa: CSVGVGATLYNEQFF; CDR3nt: TGCAGCGTCGGGGTGGGGGCAACTTTATACAATGAGCAGTTCTTC
j_gene: TRBJ2-7; abundance: .; d_gene: TRBD2; v_gene: TRBV7-2; CDR3aa: CASSRPGTSGGAYEQYF; CDR3nt: TGTGCCAGCAGCCGTCCCGGGACTAGCGGGGGGGCGTACGAGCAGTACTTC
j_gene: TRBJ2-7; abundance: .; d_gene: .; v_gene: TRBV12-3/TRBV12-4; CDR3aa: CASSLRGYEQYF; CDR3nt: TGTGCCAGCAGTTTACGGGGCTACGAGCAGTACTTC
j_gene: TRBJ1-2; abundance: .; d_gene: TRBD1; v_gene: TRBV5-1; CDR3aa: CASSFGQGEGYTF; CDR3nt: TGCGCCAGCAGCTTTGGTCAGGGGGAAGGCTACACCTTC
j_gene: TRBJ1-4; abundance: .; d_gene: .; v_gene: TRBV7-9; CDR3aa: CASSDSDGATNEKLFF; CDR3nt: TGTGCCAGCAGCGACTCAGACGGAGCAACTAATGAAAAACTGTTTTTT
j_gene: TRBJ1-2; abundance: .; d_gene: .; v_gene: TRBV29-1; CDR3aa: CSALQHYGYTF; CDR3nt: TGCAGCGCCCTACAGCACTATGGCTACACCTTC
j_gene: TRBJ1-6; abundance: many; d_gene: TRBD1; v_gene: TRBV19; CDR3aa: CASSIQGEKDNSPLHF; CDR3nt: TGTGCCAGTAGTATTCAGGGGGAGAAAGATAATTCACCCCTCCACTTT
j_gene: TRBJ1-1; abundance: .; d_gene: .; v_gene: TRBV27; CDR3aa: CASSLEGTGHTEAFF; CDR3nt: TGTGCCAGCAGTTTAGAGGGCACAGGGCACACTGAAGCTTTCTTT
j_gene: TRBJ1-1; abundance: .; d_gene: .; v_gene: TRBV12-3/TRBV12-4; CDR3aa: CASKTGGTEAFF; CDR3nt: TGTGCCAGCAAAACCGGGGGGACTGAAGCTTTCTTT
j_gene: TRBJ1-5; abundance: .; d_gene: .; v_gene: TRBV6-1; CDR3aa: CASSEQAGIGNQPQHF; CDR3nt: TGTGCCAGCAGTGAACAAGCGGGCATCGGCAATCAGCCCCAGCATTTT
j_gene: TRBJ2-7; abundance: .; d_gene: .; v_gene: TRBV19; CDR3aa: CASSMGQRAVGEQYF; CDR3nt: TGTGCCAGTAGTATGGGCCAGCGGGCCGTCGGAGAGCAGTACTTC
j_gene: TRBJ2-7; abundance: few; d_gene: .; v_gene: TRBV2; CDR3aa: CASRGGLGGLGEQYF; CDR3nt: TGTGCCAGCAGGGGGGGGCTAGGAGGTCTGGGCGAGCAGTACTTC
j_gene: TRBJ1-6; abundance: .; d_gene: TRBD1; v_gene: TRBV30; CDR3aa: CAWSVQGGGRDSPLHF; CDR3nt: TGTGCCTGGAGTGTACAAGGGGGCGGACGGGATTCACCCCTCCACTTT
j_gene: TRBJ2-2; abundance: .; d_gene: TRBD2; v_gene: TRBV4-1; CDR3aa: CATARDYDTGELFF; CDR3nt: TGCGCCACAGCGAGGGACTACGACACCGGGGAGCTGTTTTTT
j_gene: TRBJ2-7; abundance: once; d_gene: .; v_gene: TRBV9; CDR3aa: CASSLNLDRSYEQYF; CDR3nt: TGTGCCAGCAGCCTAAATCTGGACAGATCCTACGAGCAGTACTTC
j_gene: TRBJ2-3; abundance: .; d_gene: TRBD1; v_gene: TRBV6-1; CDR3aa: CASSVGTGFYTDTQYF; CDR3nt: TGTGCCAGCAGTGTGGGGACAGGGTTCTACACAGATACGCAGTATTTT
j_gene: TRBJ2-3; abundance: .; d_gene: TRBD2; v_gene: TRBV11-3; CDR3aa: CASSSGLALDTQYF; CDR3nt: TGTGCCAGCAGCTCCGGACTAGCTCTCGATACGCAGTATTTT
j_gene: TRBJ1-1; abundance: .; d_gene: TRBD1; v_gene: TRBV19; CDR3aa: CASSIGPGQTMNTEAFF; CDR3nt: TGTGCCAGTAGTATAGGTCCGGGACAGACAATGAACACTGAAGCTTTCTTT
j_gene: TRBJ2-1; abundance: .; d_gene: .; v_gene: TRBV6-5; CDR3aa: CASLQASYNEQFF; CDR3nt: TGTGCCAGCCTTCAAGCCTCCTACAATGAGCAGTTCTTC
j_gene: TRBJ1-2; abundance: once; d_gene: .; v_gene: TRBV28; CDR3aa: CASLVEAHGYTF; CDR3nt: TGTGCCAGCCTAGTGGAGGCCCATGGCTACACCTTC
j_gene: TRBJ2-7; abundance: .; d_gene: TRBD2; v_gene: TRBV6-6; CDR3aa: CASSYGAGGSYEQYF; CDR3nt: TGTGCCAGCAGTTATGGAGCGGGAGGGTCCTACGAGCAGTACTTC
j_gene: TRBJ2-5; abundance: .; d_gene: TRBD1; v_gene: TRBV10-3; CDR3aa: CAISPRTGEETQYF; CDR3nt: TGTGCCATCAGTCCCCGAACAGGGGAGGAGACCCAGTACTTC
j_gene: TRBJ1-1; abundance: .; d_gene: .; v_gene: TRBV3-1/TRBV3-2; CDR3aa: CASSRSGANTEAFF; CDR3nt: TGTGCCAGCAGCCGAAGCGGAGCCAACACTGAAGCTTTCTTT
j_gene: TRBJ1-1; abundance: .; d_gene: .; v_gene: TRBV28; CDR3aa: CASSLGQASAFF; CDR3nt: TGTGCCAGCAGTTTGGGGCAGGCGTCGGCTTTCTTT
j_gene: TRBJ1-2; abundance: .; d_gene: TRBD1; v_gene: TRBV6-5; CDR3aa: CASSHRGRGYTF; CDR3nt: TGTGCCAGCAGTCACAGGGGTCGCGGCTACACCTTC
j_gene: TRBJ2-3; abundance: .; d_gene: TRBD2; v_gene: TRBV4-3; CDR3aa: CANSQVSGADTQYF; CDR3nt: TGCGCCAACAGCCAAGTTAGCGGGGCAGATACGCAGTATTTT
j_gene: TRBJ2-4; abundance: .; d_gene: .; v_gene: TRBV5-4; CDR3aa: CASSLAGVSDIQYF; CDR3nt: TGTGCCAGCAGCTTGGCCGGGGTTTCGGACATTCAGTACTTC
j_gene: TRBJ2-7; abundance: few; d_gene: TRBD1; v_gene: TRBV11-2; CDR3aa: CASRPAGTGDPVQYF; CDR3nt: TGTGCCAGCAGACCCGCCGGGACAGGGGACCCGGTGCAGTACTTC
j_gene: TRBJ1-6; abundance: once; d_gene: TRBD1; v_gene: TRBV28; CDR3aa: CAVPTRQGGNSPLHF; CDR3nt: TGTGCCGTTCCAACCCGACAGGGGGGGAATTCACCCCTCCACTTT
j_gene: TRBJ1-4; abundance: .; d_gene: TRBD1; v_gene: TRBV3-1/TRBV3-2; CDR3aa: CASSQPTGGDEKLFF; CDR3nt: TGTGCCAGCAGCCAACCGACAGGGGGAGACGAAAAACTGTTTTTT
j_gene: TRBJ2-1; abundance: .; d_gene: TRBD2; v_gene: TRBV18; CDR3aa: CASSPWSSGSQGEQFF; CDR3nt: TGTGCCAGCTCACCATGGTCTAGCGGGAGTCAGGGTGAGCAGTTCTTC
j_gene: TRBJ2-5; abundance: .; d_gene: TRBD1; v_gene: TRBV11-2; CDR3aa: CASSPSRGQGTQYF; CDR3nt: TGTGCCAGCAGCCCTTCTCGGGGACAGGGGACCCAGTACTTC
j_gene: TRBJ2-4; abundance: .; d_gene: TRBD2; v_gene: TRBV6-6; CDR3aa: CASSYSPAGGTNIQYF; CDR3nt: TGTGCCAGCAGTTACTCCCCTGCGGGAGGAACAAACATTCAGTACTTC
j_gene: TRBJ1-4; abundance: .; d_gene: .; v_gene: TRBV5-1; CDR3aa: CASSLGLNEKLFF; CDR3nt: TGCGCCAGCAGCTTGGGGCTTAATGAAAAACTGTTTTTT
j_gene: TRBJ1-1; abundance: .; d_gene: .; v_gene: TRBV6-4; CDR3aa: CASSVGGPDAFF; CDR3nt: TGTGCCAGCAGTGTCGGAGGACCCGACGCTTTCTTT
j_gene: TRBJ1-1; abundance: .; d_gene: .; v_gene: TRBV7-3; CDR3aa: CASSPGGSYTEAFF; CDR3nt: TGTGCCAGCAGCCCCGGGGGGTCGTACACTGAAGCTTTCTTT
j_gene: TRBJ2-7; abundance: .; d_gene: .; v_gene: TRBV12-3/TRBV12-4; CDR3aa: CASSLMSPYEQYF; CDR3nt: TGTGCCAGCAGTCTTATGTCCCCCTACGAGCAGTACTTC
j_gene: TRBJ1-6; abundance: few; d_gene: .; v_gene: TRBV20-1; CDR3aa: CSASEGGYYNSPLHF; CDR3nt: TGCAGTGCTAGTGAGGGGGGGTACTATAATTCACCCCTCCACTTT
j_gene: TRBJ2-7; abundance: .; d_gene: .; v_gene: TRBV10-3; CDR3aa: CAVLRDTSYEQYF; CDR3nt: TGTGCCGTTCTCCGGGACACCTCCTACGAGCAGTACTTC
j_gene: TRBJ2-3; abundance: .; d_gene: .; v_gene: TRBV4-3; CDR3aa: CASSQVREGAQYF; CDR3nt: TGCGCCAGCAGCCAGGTTCGCGAGGGAGCGCAGTATTTT
j_gene: TRBJ1-2; abundance: .; d_gene: .; v_gene: TRBV5-4; CDR3aa: CASSHRWGGADGYTF; CDR3nt: TGTGCCAGCAGCCATCGTTGGGGGGGCGCGGATGGCTACACCTTC
j_gene: TRBJ2-5; abundance: .; d_gene: .; v_gene: TRBV6-5; CDR3aa: CASRIGRRETQYF; CDR3nt: TGTGCCAGCAGAATTGGTCGTAGAGAGACCCAGTACTTC
j_gene: TRBJ1-1; abundance: .; d_gene: .; v_gene: TRBV11-2; CDR3aa: CASSLGGLSPLNTEAFF; CDR3nt: TGTGCCAGCAGCTTAGGGGGGCTAAGCCCCTTGAACACTGAAGCTTTCTTT
j_gene: TRBJ1-1; abundance: .; d_gene: TRBD1; v_gene: TRBV5-1; CDR3aa: CASSSGTGVAEAFF; CDR3nt: TGCGCCAGCAGCTCAGGCACAGGGGTCGCTGAAGCTTTCTTT
j_gene: TRBJ1-2; abundance: .; d_gene: .; v_gene: TRBV5-1; CDR3aa: CASSSRSGTNYGYTF; CDR3nt: TGCGCCAGCAGCTCCCGATCAGGAACTAACTATGGCTACACCTTC
j_gene: TRBJ2-1; abundance: .; d_gene: .; v_gene: TRBV7-5; CDR3aa: CARSLTSSSYNEQFF; CDR3nt: TGTGCCAGAAGCTTAACGAGTAGTTCTTACAATGAGCAGTTCTTC
j_gene: TRBJ2-5; abundance: .; d_gene: TRBD1; v_gene: TRBV2; CDR3aa: CASSTGTGGEYSQETQYF; CDR3nt: TGTGCCAGCAGTACCGGGACAGGGGGCGAGTATTCCCAAGAGACCCAGTACTTC